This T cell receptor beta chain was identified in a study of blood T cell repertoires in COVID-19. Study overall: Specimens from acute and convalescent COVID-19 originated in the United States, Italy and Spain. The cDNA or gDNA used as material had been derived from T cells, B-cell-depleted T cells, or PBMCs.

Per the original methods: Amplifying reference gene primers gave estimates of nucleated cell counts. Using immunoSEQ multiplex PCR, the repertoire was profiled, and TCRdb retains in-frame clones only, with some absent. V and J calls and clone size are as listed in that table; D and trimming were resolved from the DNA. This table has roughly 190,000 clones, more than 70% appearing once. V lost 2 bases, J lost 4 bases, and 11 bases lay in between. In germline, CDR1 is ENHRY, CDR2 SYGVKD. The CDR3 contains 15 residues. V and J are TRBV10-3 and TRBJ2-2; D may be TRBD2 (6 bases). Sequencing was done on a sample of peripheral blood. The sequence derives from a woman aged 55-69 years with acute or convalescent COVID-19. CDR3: CAISEGTRGTGELFF. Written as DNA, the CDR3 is TGTGCCATCAGTGAGGGGACGCGGGGCACCGGGGAGCTGTTTTTT.